The T cell receptor beta chain under discussion was sequenced for a study of cytomegalovirus exposure and HLA in healthy donors listed by TCRdb under 2017. At the level of the whole study: An earlier analysis of roughly 610 of the donors reported around 280 Gb of sequence data and 90 million to 120 million unique TCR beta sequences obtained from 150 million to 200 million T cells. About 280 gigabases of sequencing data and some 85 million unique TCR sequences were included in an early release covering several hundred HLA-typed donors. The genetic ancestry cluster associated with self-reported Caucasian donors included about four fifths of the 300 to 400 genotyped donors. The study aimed to test whether cataloging public T cell receptors could reveal signatures of past pathogen exposure. The study profiled the T cell repertoires of more than 500 subjects by immunosequencing and related them to cytomegalovirus serostatus. Besides the first cohort of roughly 660 subjects, a separate validation cohort made up of some 110 different subjects was used. High-throughput TCR immunosequencing, statistical association of individual TCRs with disease status, and machine learning were combined to predict cytomegalovirus infection status. In a later analysis, previously published TCR beta repertoires from 666 donors were re-analyzed and high-resolution HLA genotyping was added so that TCR occurrence patterns could be studied. In the later analysis, no new phenotypic data were used to find candidate immune exposures; instead, reliance was placed on TCR beta sequences and their occurrence across donors. To decide whether each TCR beta V gene segment behaved as functional or pseudogenic, an earlier analysis of some 580 of the donors relied on high-throughput TCR beta sequencing. Alongside the repertoire data, information on donor age, sex, ethnicity and CMV serostatus was compiled. In a later genetic analysis, genome-wide SNP genotypes for about 65% of the roughly 670 donors were used, and that subset was treated as a discovery cohort. Every discovery cohort repertoire had been produced on one sequencing platform. HLA typing included class I and class II loci at four-digit resolution. The number of donors typed differed by locus, with 629-630 for A, B, C, DRB1 and DQB1, roughly 550 for DQA1, 600 to 610 for DPA1, and about 450 for DPB1. Several DR-DQ haplotypes were treated as single units for association and clustering because of strong linkage in the cohort. Across 300 to 500 genotyped donors of the cohort, an average of roughly 230,000 unique TCR beta nucleotide sequences per donor were sequenced, and approximately 19% of those sequences were non-productive. General findings and caveats noted by the study authors: Because HLA typing was unavailable for some donors at each locus, only the typed subset was used in association tests. Compared with equally common non-associated chains, HLA-associated TCR beta chains in a later analysis were more clonally expanded and had lower generation probabilities. An association between a missense DCLRE1C variant and V-gene and J-gene trimming of TCR beta chains was found in a later genetic analysis and replicated in an independent cohort. A further reported finding was that TCR beta sequences accurately predicted the HLA-A and HLA-B alleles for most subjects in the first cohort. While some public TCRs were present in many individuals, most TCR sequences turned up only very rarely across donors. In vitro tests confirmed that a few of the cytomegalovirus-associated TCR beta chains recognize cytomegalovirus antigens. Linkage disequilibrium might explain the correlated functional status among segregating V segments, but an unknown experimental factor could not be ruled out. According to a later genetic analysis, donors in an Asian-associated ancestry cluster had fewer N-insertions in productive TCRs than the approximately 630-donor mean. Sequencing depth was assumed to be roughly uniform across donors in the presence/absence analyses, though that assumption may not hold. In a later analysis, TCR association rates were found to vary across HLA loci, with the most associated TCRs seen for DRB1 alleles and the fewest for HLA-C alleles. When HLA alleles, especially DR and DQ, strongly co-occurred, TCR associations were difficult to assign to individual alleles. In both the original and validation cohorts, the classifier was reported to diagnose cytomegalovirus status with high specificity and sensitivity. Several of the top co-occurrence clusters appeared to be linked to parvovirus B19, influenza, CMV and Epstein-Barr virus, according to a later analysis. In a later analysis, most CMV-associated TCR beta chains were found to appear HLA-restricted, with HLA associations seemingly driven largely by CMV exposure. Some IMGT-functional V segments, including TRBV6-2 and TRBV6-3, could not be told apart with the 87-base-pair reads, so those segments were excluded. It was suggested by the authors that the approach could potentially be generalized to other disease states and immunological phenotypes. In the study, some 160 TCR beta chains were listed as associated with cytomegalovirus. Only TCR beta chains were sequenced in this cohort, and the absence of alpha or paired-chain data limited detectable features. Specific HLA alleles were associated with more than 15,000 TCR beta sequences at a false discovery rate of 0.05 in a later analysis. For the cohort, immune exposure information was limited to CMV serostatus. Because counts were too low, approximately 18 rarely observed V segments, including chromosome 9 orphons, were excluded from the earlier analysis of 587 of the donors. An earlier analysis of 587 of the donors showed that most TCR beta V segments appeared in productive rearrangements either about 87% or about 30% of the time, which broadly matched IMGT annotations. A group of highly shared sequence variants was considered likely to be a technical artifact of the sequencing pipeline.

Library creation used the immunoSEQ multiplex PCR assay. For the multiplex PCR, a mixture combining 60 forward primers for TCR Vbeta segments and 13 reverse primers for TCR Jbeta segments was used. The CDR3 region of rearranged TCR beta genes was amplified from genomic DNA with a multiplex PCR assay. The amplified TCR beta libraries were sequenced on the Illumina HiSeq System as 87-base-pair reads. The original methods were these. A later analysis counted 75 million to 100 million unique TCR beta chains across the 670 or so repertoires, and some 11 million of these chains were shared by at least two donors. Raw reads were error-corrected and collapsed into unique sequences by a nearest-neighbor algorithm in which closely related sequences were merged to remove PCR and sequencing errors. Alignment of CDR3 sequences to IMGT reference sequences was used to assign V, D and J gene segments. For a sequence to be retained, a match of at least six nucleotides to both a V gene segment and a J gene segment was required. A rearrangement counted as productive if the CDR3 had no stop codons and remained in frame with V and J, and every other rearrangement counted as non-productive. CDR3 was defined according to IMGT convention as the region running from the second conserved V-encoded cysteine to the conserved J-encoded phenylalanine. The earlier analysis of about 620 of the donors excluded sequences that lacked an unambiguous match to a single V gene segment. In an earlier analysis of 587 of the donors, a V segment was called functional when productive rearrangements were above 56.7%, and segregating when the standard deviation between donors exceeded 5%. To diagnose cytomegalovirus status from the catalog of TCR beta chain sequences, a statistical classification framework was built. In a later analysis, V and J genes were assigned by comparing TCR nucleotide sequences against IMGT/GENE-DB human TR gene sequences. A later analysis assigned CDR3 sequences and most-parsimonious VDJ recombination scenarios with the TCRdist pipeline. In a later analysis, each TCR beta chain was defined by its CDR3 amino acid sequence together with its V-gene family, and reads lacking a unique V-gene family were excluded. To address suspected cross-contamination and a sequencing artifact, a later analysis removed 450 to 700 highly shared, low-generation-probability nucleotide sequences. In a later analysis, a clonal expansion index was calculated for each public chain from normalized within-repertoire ranks of inferred template counts. In a later analysis, generation probabilities were computed using a VDJ recombination model fitted to out-of-frame rearrangements, and the results were checked against IGoR. In a later analysis, hypergeometric tests were used to score TCR-TCR, TCR-HLA and TCR-CMV co-occurrence, with a repertoire-size bias correction applied to TCR pairs. False discovery rates were estimated in a later analysis by permuting HLA or CMV assignments 20 times. In a later analysis, co-occurring TCRs were grouped using DBSCAN, and TCRdist sequence similarity was added for clustering within HLA-allele-positive subsets. For co-occurrence clustering, repertoires with fewer than 30,000 or more than 120,000 public chains were excluded, along with 4 to 6 repertoires with anomalous nucleotide sharing. The table was pulled from immuneACCESS by TCRdb, which kept in-frame rearrangements only. Such tables lose some clones; where checked, under half of the loss comes from unresolved V genes, and the rest has no known cause. For V, J and clone size, that table is used; D and trimming come from the DNA. This sample has just under 95,000 clones in its table, and roughly 86% of those were observed once. The ten largest clones represent 5.5% to 6.5% of the sample.

With regard to this clone: Which antigen it targets is not known. No base qualities exist here, and no much larger clone lies one base off it.

The cohort was made up of approximately 670 healthy bone marrow donors. At the time of sampling, all cohort members were nominally healthy, though unrecorded immune exposures were likely present. The donor was CMV seropositive and belonged to the group of 250 to 300 seropositive cohort members. A peripheral blood sample was provided by each donor, and peripheral blood mononuclear cells were used for TCR beta sequencing. The Qiagen DNeasy Blood Extraction Kit was used to extract genomic DNA from the blood cell samples. Inclusive of the bounding cysteine and phenylalanine, the CDR3 is 13 residues long. The CDR3 DNA has 39 bases and is translated from base 1. V was cut back by 4 bases and J by 2 bases, leaving a gap of 7 bases between them. The germline V gene (reference sequence) gives CDR1 as WNHNN and CDR2 as SYGVQD.

The rearrangement combines TRBV10-1 with TRBJ2-3; the D region possibly corresponds to TRBD2 (6 bases align). The source material was PBMCs. The origin of this receptor is a woman younger than 30 in good health and CMV-seropositive. The sequenced DNA: TGCGCCAGCAGTGGGGGACTCACAGATACGCAGTATTTT. It codes for CASSGGLTDTQYF.